This T cell receptor (beta chain) emerged from a study of blood T cell dynamics during melanoma immunotherapy. Described time point: pre-treatment baseline. Samples come from before therapy and from week 3 after the first blockade cycle. Response was assessed by RECIST 1.1 at 12 weeks, except a couple of rapid progressors. Germline V gene lookup returns CDR1 SGHTA and CDR2 FQGTGA. CDR3 length: 16 amino acids. V dropped 6 bases and J dropped 4; count of bases not matched to a gene: 12. A fixed DNA input of about 320 ng was used per bulk PBMC sample. The table came from immunoSEQ multiplex PCR; TCRdb's copy has only in-frame clones and leaves some out. Found here are about 15,000 clones, more than 75% of them singletons; the top ten hold roughly 5%.

The rearrangement uses TRBV7-3 and TRBJ2-5, with TRBD2 matching over 9 bases. Sequencing was performed on blood, taken from a patient treated with checkpoint blockade. This receptor was obtained from a human donor with melanoma. CDR3 amino acids: CASSPRREGPPETQYF. DNA for the CDR3: TGTGCCAGCAGTCCCCGGCGGGAGGGGCCCCCAGAGACCCAGTACTTC.